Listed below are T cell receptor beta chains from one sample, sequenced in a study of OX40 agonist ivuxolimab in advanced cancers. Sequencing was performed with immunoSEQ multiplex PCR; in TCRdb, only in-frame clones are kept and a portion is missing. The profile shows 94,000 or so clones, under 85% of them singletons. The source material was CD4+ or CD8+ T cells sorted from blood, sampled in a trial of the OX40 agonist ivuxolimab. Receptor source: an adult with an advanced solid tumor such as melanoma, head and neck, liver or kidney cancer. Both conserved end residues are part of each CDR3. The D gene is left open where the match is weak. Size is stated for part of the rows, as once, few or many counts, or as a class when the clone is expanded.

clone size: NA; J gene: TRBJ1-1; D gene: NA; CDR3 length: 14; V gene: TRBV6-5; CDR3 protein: CASRPSRDNTEAFF; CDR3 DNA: TGTGCCAGCAGGCCTTCCCGGGACAACACTGAAGCTTTCTTT
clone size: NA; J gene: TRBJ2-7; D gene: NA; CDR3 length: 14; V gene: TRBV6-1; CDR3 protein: CASSVEQTPYEQYF; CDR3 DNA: TGTGCCAGCAGCGTCGAACAGACCCCCTACGAGCAGTACTTC
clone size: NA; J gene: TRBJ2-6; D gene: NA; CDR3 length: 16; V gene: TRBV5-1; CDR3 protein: CASRGTSDSGANVLTF; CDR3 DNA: TGCGCCAGCAGGGGGACATCGGACTCTGGGGCCAACGTCCTGACTTTC
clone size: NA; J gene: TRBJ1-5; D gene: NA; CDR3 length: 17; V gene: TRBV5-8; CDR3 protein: CASSLENGGQGNQPQHF; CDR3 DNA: TGTGCCAGCAGCTTGGAAAACGGCGGGCAGGGCAATCAGCCCCAGCATTTT
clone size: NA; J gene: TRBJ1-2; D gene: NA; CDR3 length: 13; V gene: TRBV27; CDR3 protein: CASSLGGGPGYTF; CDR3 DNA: TGTGCCAGCAGTTTAGGGGGGGGGCCCGGCTACACCTTC
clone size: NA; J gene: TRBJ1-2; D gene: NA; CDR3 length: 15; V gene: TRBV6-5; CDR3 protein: CASSYTWGPWDGYTF; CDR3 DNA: TGTGCCAGCAGTTACACATGGGGCCCCTGGGATGGCTACACCTTC
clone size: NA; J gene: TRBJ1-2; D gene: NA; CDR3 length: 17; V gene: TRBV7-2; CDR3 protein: CASSLKMAGWAGYGYTF; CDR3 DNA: TGTGCCAGCAGCTTAAAAATGGCAGGGTGGGCTGGCTATGGCTACACCTTC
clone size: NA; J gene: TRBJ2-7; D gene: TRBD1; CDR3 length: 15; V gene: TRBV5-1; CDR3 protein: CASSLGQGDPYEQYF; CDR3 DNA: TGCGCCAGCAGCTTGGGTCAGGGGGACCCCTACGAGCAGTACTTC
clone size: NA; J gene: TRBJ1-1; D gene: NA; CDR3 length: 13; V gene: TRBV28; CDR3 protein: CASSWTLNTEAFF; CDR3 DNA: TGTGCCAGCAGCTGGACCTTGAACACTGAAGCTTTCTTT
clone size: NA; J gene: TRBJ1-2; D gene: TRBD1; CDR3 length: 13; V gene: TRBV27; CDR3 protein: CASSPNRGGGYTF; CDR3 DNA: TGTGCCAGCAGTCCAAACAGGGGCGGGGGCTACACCTTC
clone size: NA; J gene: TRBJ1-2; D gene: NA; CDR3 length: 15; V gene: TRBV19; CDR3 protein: CASREGPGGGYGYTF; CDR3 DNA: TGTGCCAGCCGGGAAGGACCGGGAGGCGGCTATGGCTACACCTTC
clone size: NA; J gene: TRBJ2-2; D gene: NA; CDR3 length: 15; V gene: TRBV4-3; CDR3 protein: CASSQAQRGTGELFF; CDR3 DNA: TGCGCCAGCAGCCAAGCGCAGAGGGGGACCGGGGAGCTGTTTTTT
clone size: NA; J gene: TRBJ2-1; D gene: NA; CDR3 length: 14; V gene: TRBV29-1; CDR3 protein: CSVALSDYYNEQFF; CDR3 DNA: TGCAGCGTTGCTCTTTCAGACTACTACAATGAGCAGTTCTTC
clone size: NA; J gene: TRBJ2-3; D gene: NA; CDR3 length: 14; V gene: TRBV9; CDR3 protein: CASSVGRETDTQYF; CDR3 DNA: TGTGCCAGCAGCGTAGGGAGGGAAACAGATACGCAGTATTTT
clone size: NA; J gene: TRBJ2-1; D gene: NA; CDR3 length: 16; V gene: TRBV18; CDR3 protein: CASSPSSTSSYNEQFF; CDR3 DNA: TGTGCCAGCTCACCAAGCTCCACAAGCTCCTACAATGAGCAGTTCTTC
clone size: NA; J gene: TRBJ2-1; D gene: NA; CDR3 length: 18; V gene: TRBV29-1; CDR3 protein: CSVEDPYSSIILYNEQFF; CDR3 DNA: TGCAGCGTTGAAGATCCCTACTCCTCTATAATCCTATACAATGAGCAGTTCTTC
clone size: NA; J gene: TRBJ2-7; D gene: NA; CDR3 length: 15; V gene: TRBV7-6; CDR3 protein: CASSLVGGGTGEQYF; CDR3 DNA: TGTGCCAGCAGCTTAGTAGGGGGAGGTACCGGCGAGCAGTACTTC
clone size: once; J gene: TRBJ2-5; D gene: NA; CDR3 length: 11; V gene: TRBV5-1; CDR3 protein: CASSFQETQYF; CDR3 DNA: TGCGCCAGCAGCTTCCAAGAGACCCAGTACTTC
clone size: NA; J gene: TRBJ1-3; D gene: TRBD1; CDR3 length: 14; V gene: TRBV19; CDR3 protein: CASTDRAGRNTIYF; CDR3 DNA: TGTGCCAGCACGGACAGGGCAGGGAGAAACACCATATATTTT
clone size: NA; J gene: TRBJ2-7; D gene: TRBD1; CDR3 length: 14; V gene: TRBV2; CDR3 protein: CASSRDRVPPEQYF; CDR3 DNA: TGTGCCAGCAGCCGGGACAGGGTACCCCCCGAGCAGTACTTC
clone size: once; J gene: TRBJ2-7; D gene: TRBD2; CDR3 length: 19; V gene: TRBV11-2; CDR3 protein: CASSLVSGGRAVPLYEQYF; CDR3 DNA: TGTGCCAGCAGCTTAGTTTCGGGCGGGAGGGCCGTTCCCCTTTACGAGCAGTACTTC
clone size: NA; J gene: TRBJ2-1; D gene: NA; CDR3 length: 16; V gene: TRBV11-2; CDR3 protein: CASSRSGTGIYNEQFF; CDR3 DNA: TGTGCCAGCAGCCGCTCCGGGACGGGAATCTACAATGAGCAGTTCTTC
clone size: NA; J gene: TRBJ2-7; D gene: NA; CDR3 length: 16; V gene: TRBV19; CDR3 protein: CASSPNLGGPSYEQYF; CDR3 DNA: TGTGCCAGTAGTCCTAACTTGGGGGGGCCTTCCTACGAGCAGTACTTC
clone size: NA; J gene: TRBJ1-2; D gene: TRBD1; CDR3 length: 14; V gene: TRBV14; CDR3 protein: CASSPGQGGYGYTF; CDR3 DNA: TGTGCCAGCAGCCCGGGACAGGGGGGCTATGGCTACACCTTC
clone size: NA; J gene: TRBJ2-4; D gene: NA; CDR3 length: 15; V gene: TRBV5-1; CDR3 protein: CASSPGGQNRNIQYF; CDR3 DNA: TGCGCCAGCAGCCCCGGCGGACAGAACCGGAACATTCAGTACTTC
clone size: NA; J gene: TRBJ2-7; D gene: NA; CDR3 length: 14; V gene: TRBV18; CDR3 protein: CASSPLSSGYEQYF; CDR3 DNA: TGTGCCAGCTCACCACTTTCTTCAGGGTACGAGCAGTACTTC
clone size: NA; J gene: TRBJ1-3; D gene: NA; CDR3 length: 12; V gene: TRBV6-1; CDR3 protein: CASGIPGNTIYF; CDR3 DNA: TGTGCCAGCGGCATTCCGGGAAACACCATATATTTT
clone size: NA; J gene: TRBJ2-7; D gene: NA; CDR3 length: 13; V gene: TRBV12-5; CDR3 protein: CASGLVGTYEQYF; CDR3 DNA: TGTGCTAGTGGTTTGGTCGGGACCTACGAGCAGTACTTC
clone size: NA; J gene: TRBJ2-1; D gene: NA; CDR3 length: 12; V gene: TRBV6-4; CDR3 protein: CASSSGNDEQFF; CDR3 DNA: TGTGCCAGCAGTTCGGGGAATGATGAGCAGTTCTTC
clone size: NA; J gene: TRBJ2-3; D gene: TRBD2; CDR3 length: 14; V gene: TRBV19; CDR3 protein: CASSIVSGLDTQYF; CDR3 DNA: TGTGCCAGTAGTATAGTTAGCGGGTTGGATACGCAGTATTTT
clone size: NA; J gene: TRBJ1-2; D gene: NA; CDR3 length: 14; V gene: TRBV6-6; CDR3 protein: CASTAGGSAYGYTF; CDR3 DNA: TGTGCCAGCACCGCGGGGGGGTCCGCCTATGGCTACACCTTC
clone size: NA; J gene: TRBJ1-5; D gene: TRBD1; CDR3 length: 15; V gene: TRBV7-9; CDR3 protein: CASSPLTGGNQPQHF; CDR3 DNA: TGTGCCAGCAGCCCCTTAACAGGGGGTAATCAGCCCCAGCATTTT
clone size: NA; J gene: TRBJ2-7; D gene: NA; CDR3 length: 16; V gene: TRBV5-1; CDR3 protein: CASSLTETGDSYEQYF; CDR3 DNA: TGCGCCAGCAGCTTAACTGAGACAGGCGATTCCTACGAGCAGTACTTC
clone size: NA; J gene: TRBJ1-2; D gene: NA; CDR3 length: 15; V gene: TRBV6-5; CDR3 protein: CASTLSAGAAYGYTF; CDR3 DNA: TGTGCCAGCACCCTGTCAGCGGGGGCGGCCTATGGCTACACCTTC